A selection of T cell receptor beta chains follows, all from one sample in a study of cytomegalovirus exposure and HLA in healthy donors. Measured with immunoSEQ multiplex PCR; TCRdb has only the in-frame clones, and not every one. The sample has 75,000 to 95,000 clones; roughly 67% are singletons. Sample: PBMCs. The receptor set was obtained from a woman aged 45-59 years in good health and CMV-seropositive. The CDR3 runs from the conserved cysteine through the conserved F or W. The D gene is left open where the match is weak.

TRBV6-5,TRBD1,TRBJ2-2,CASREQGVTGELFF
TRBV5-8,TRBD1,TRBJ1-6,CASSLGQGNSPLHF
TRBV5-1,TRBD1,TRBJ1-1,CASSTGQGRYTEAFF
TRBV30,-,TRBJ2-7,CAWSVSRGVYEQYF
TRBV27,-,TRBJ1-1,CASSPTGQNTEAFF
TRBV7-8,TRBD2,TRBJ2-1,CASSLGGARGADNEQFF
TRBV5-6,TRBD1,TRBJ1-6,CASSLAGFGTGSNSPLHF
TRBV5-8,-,TRBJ1-4,CASRSDSEKLFF
TRBV10-2,-,TRBJ1-1,CASRRGTGTEAFF
TRBV13,-,TRBJ2-5,CASSHTALEETQYF
TRBV11-1,-,TRBJ1-2,CASSSQSYGYTF
TRBV18,-,TRBJ1-5,CASSANQAPGNQPQHF
TRBV5-1,TRBD1,TRBJ1-2,CASSPGQGAEGYTF
TRBV6-5,-,TRBJ1-1,CASSYRTPSRGTEAFF
TRBV30,-,TRBJ2-1,CAWTADRGPYAYNEQFF
TRBV5-6,TRBD1,TRBJ2-7,CASSLPSGTGVRNEQYF
TRBV5-6,-,TRBJ2-7,CASSFLDDKGLREQYF
TRBV7-9,-,TRBJ1-1,CASSLGVGDTEAFF
TRBV5-1,-,TRBJ1-1,CASSLALAGPSDEAFF
TRBV5-6,-,TRBJ1-1,CASSVGLQAFF
TRBV30,-,TRBJ1-6,CAWSLGGDSPLHF
TRBV6-6,-,TRBJ2-7,CASSGPYEQYF
TRBV9,-,TRBJ2-7,CASSAGVSYEQYF
TRBV9,-,TRBJ1-1,CASSAEGNTEAFF
TRBV15,-,TRBJ2-7,CATSTPGLSEQYF
TRBV6-5,TRBD2,TRBJ2-3,CASRGLAITDTQYF
TRBV25-1,-,TRBJ2-1,CASSETGHNNEQFF
TRBV5-5,-,TRBJ1-2,CASSSNEVFPTDGYTF
TRBV6-5,-,TRBJ1-3,CASSENTGNTIYF
TRBV28,-,TRBJ1-3,CASKDTGSSGNTIYF
TRBV19,-,TRBJ1-2,CASSIGNPTRYGYTF
TRBV4-2,-,TRBJ1-3,CASSQDPGSGNTIYF
TRBV6-5,-,TRBJ1-6,CASSYSAPPYNSPLHF
TRBV5-1,TRBD1,TRBJ1-4,CASSSSGTGAEKLFF
TRBV30,TRBD1,TRBJ1-5,CAWSQTGASGNQPQHF
TRBV28,-,TRBJ1-3,CASSSWGHSSSGNTIYF
TRBV5-1,-,TRBJ1-2,CASSLGGPRDYTF
TRBV28,-,TRBJ2-4,CASTKAGSKGIQYF
TRBV4-2,-,TRBJ1-2,CASSQQTGYYGYTF
TRBV7-9,-,TRBJ1-4,CASSSTGLHSEKLFF
TRBV27,TRBD2,TRBJ2-1,CASSPLAGGPNEQFF
TRBV2,-,TRBJ1-1,CASSRTGEAFF
TRBV2,-,TRBJ2-5,CASSGGTQETQYF
TRBV11-2,TRBD1,TRBJ1-6,CASSLGTGSGSPLHF
TRBV5-6,-,TRBJ2-7,CASSFSREQYF
TRBV5-1,TRBD1,TRBJ1-6,CASSLGTGGALLHF
TRBV27,-,TRBJ1-6,CASALNRVGNSPLHF
TRBV14,-,TRBJ1-2,CASSQEQRGLGGYTF
TRBV29-1,-,TRBJ2-7,CSVEGIRGGIEQYF
TRBV28,-,TRBJ2-5,CASRADFTQETQYF
TRBV7-2,-,TRBJ2-2,CASSSTGFGELFF
TRBV7-8,TRBD1,TRBJ1-6,CASSIRTGENSPLHF
TRBV2,TRBD2,TRBJ2-5,CASSEWAGGRPKETQYF